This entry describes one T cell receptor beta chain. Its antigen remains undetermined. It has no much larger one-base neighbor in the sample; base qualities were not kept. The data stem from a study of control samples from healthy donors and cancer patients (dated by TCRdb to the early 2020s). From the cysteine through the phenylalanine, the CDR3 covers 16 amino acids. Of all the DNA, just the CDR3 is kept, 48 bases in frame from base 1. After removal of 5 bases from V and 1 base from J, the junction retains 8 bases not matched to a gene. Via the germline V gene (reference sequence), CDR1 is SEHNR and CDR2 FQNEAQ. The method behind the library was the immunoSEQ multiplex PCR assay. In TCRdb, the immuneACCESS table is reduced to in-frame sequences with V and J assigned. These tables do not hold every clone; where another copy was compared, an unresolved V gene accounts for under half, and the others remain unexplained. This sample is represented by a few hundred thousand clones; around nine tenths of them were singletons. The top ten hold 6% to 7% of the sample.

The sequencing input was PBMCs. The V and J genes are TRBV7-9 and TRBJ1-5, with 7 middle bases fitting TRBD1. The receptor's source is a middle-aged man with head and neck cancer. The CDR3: CASSLTGTASNQPQHF. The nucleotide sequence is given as TGTGCCAGCAGCCTAACTGGGACAGCCAGCAATCAGCCCCAGCATTTT.